This is a list of T cell receptor beta chains from one sample in a study of beta chain features in type 1 diabetes. The method was immunoSEQ multiplex PCR; TCRdb's version includes in-frame clones alone and lacks a portion of them. The sample carries under 350,000 clones, around 24% recorded once. Material for sequencing was naive CD4+ T cells from blood. These receptors all come from a woman aged 25 to 39 with type 1 diabetes. Each CDR3 is given with its conserved first and last residue. The order of the fields is D gene, V gene, CDR3 length, clone size, J gene, CDR3 DNA, CDR3 protein. D genes are given only for firm matches. Size is omitted from some rows. Given values are once, few, many or a class for expanded clones.

D gene: -; V gene: TRBV18; CDR3 length: 13; clone size: -; J gene: TRBJ1-1; CDR3 DNA: TGTGCCAGCTCCCGGGGGGAGAACACTGAAGCTTTCTTT; CDR3 protein: CASSRGENTEAFF
D gene: TRBD2; V gene: TRBV29-1; CDR3 length: 17; clone size: -; J gene: TRBJ2-2; CDR3 DNA: TGCAGCGCTAGTCGGGCTAGCGGGAGGGGAAACACCGGGGAGCTGTTTTTT; CDR3 protein: CSASRASGRGNTGELFF
D gene: -; V gene: TRBV7-9; CDR3 length: 13; clone size: few; J gene: TRBJ1-5; CDR3 DNA: TGTGCCAGCTCCTTTTCAGGGGTTCAGCCCCAGCATTTT; CDR3 protein: CASSFSGVQPQHF
D gene: -; V gene: TRBV5-4; CDR3 length: 13; clone size: -; J gene: TRBJ2-2; CDR3 DNA: TGTGCCAGCAGCACAGAGTTCACCGGGGAGCTGTTTTTT; CDR3 protein: CASSTEFTGELFF
D gene: TRBD1; V gene: TRBV5-1; CDR3 length: 13; clone size: -; J gene: TRBJ2-3; CDR3 DNA: TGCGCCAGCAGCCCCCAGGGGGCAGATACGCAGTATTTT; CDR3 protein: CASSPQGADTQYF
D gene: -; V gene: TRBV27; CDR3 length: 16; clone size: few; J gene: TRBJ1-5; CDR3 DNA: TGTGCCAGCAGTTTTGGGGGCCCCGATAGCAATCAGCCCCAGCATTTT; CDR3 protein: CASSFGGPDSNQPQHF
D gene: -; V gene: TRBV5-1; CDR3 length: 12; clone size: few; J gene: TRBJ2-7; CDR3 DNA: TGCGCCAGCAAACCGAAGCTTCAAGAGCAGTACTTC; CDR3 protein: CASKPKLQEQYF
D gene: -; V gene: TRBV5-1; CDR3 length: 15; clone size: -; J gene: TRBJ2-1; CDR3 DNA: TGCGCCAGCAGCTTGGGGGCAGGCCCTTTGAATGAGCAGTTCTTC; CDR3 protein: CASSLGAGPLNEQFF
D gene: -; V gene: TRBV20-1; CDR3 length: 11; clone size: -; J gene: TRBJ1-1; CDR3 DNA: TGCAGTGCAGCCGGACTGGTTGAAGCTTTCTTT; CDR3 protein: CSAAGLVEAFF
D gene: -; V gene: TRBV15; CDR3 length: 15; clone size: few; J gene: TRBJ2-1; CDR3 DNA: TGTGCCACCAGCAGAGTTCCAAACCTAATCAATGAGCAGTTCTTC; CDR3 protein: CATSRVPNLINEQFF
D gene: -; V gene: TRBV27; CDR3 length: 14; clone size: few; J gene: TRBJ2-3; CDR3 DNA: TGTGCCAGCAGTTTGCGAGGGCCCCCAGATACGCAGTATTTT; CDR3 protein: CASSLRGPPDTQYF
D gene: TRBD2; V gene: TRBV4-1; CDR3 length: 16; clone size: few; J gene: TRBJ2-3; CDR3 DNA: TGCGCCAGCAGCCTGTCTCTAGCGGAGAGCACAGATACGCAGTATTTT; CDR3 protein: CASSLSLAESTDTQYF
D gene: TRBD2; V gene: TRBV30; CDR3 length: 15; clone size: -; J gene: TRBJ2-1; CDR3 DNA: TGTGCCTGGAGTCCTAGTAGCGGGGTGTACAATGAGCAGTTCTTC; CDR3 protein: CAWSPSSGVYNEQFF
D gene: -; V gene: TRBV5-1; CDR3 length: 14; clone size: -; J gene: TRBJ1-1; CDR3 DNA: TGCGCCAGCAGCTTGGGGGACAAAAACACTGAAGCTTTCTTT; CDR3 protein: CASSLGDKNTEAFF
D gene: TRBD2; V gene: TRBV14; CDR3 length: 14; clone size: once; J gene: TRBJ2-3; CDR3 DNA: TGTGCCAGCAGCCTGTTAGCGGGAGCCGATACGCAGTATTTT; CDR3 protein: CASSLLAGADTQYF
D gene: -; V gene: TRBV29-1; CDR3 length: 15; clone size: few; J gene: TRBJ2-7; CDR3 DNA: TGCAGCGTTGAGTCGTACAGGGGGGGCTCCTACGAGCAGTACTTC; CDR3 protein: CSVESYRGGSYEQYF
D gene: TRBD2; V gene: TRBV15; CDR3 length: 15; clone size: few; J gene: TRBJ2-3; CDR3 DNA: TGTGCCACCAGCAGAGCGGGAGGAAGCACAGATACGCAGTATTTT; CDR3 protein: CATSRAGGSTDTQYF
D gene: -; V gene: TRBV29-1; CDR3 length: 14; clone size: -; J gene: TRBJ2-4; CDR3 DNA: TGCAGCGTTGGGGGCAGGGGGGCGGTAAACATTCAGTACTTC; CDR3 protein: CSVGGRGAVNIQYF
D gene: -; V gene: TRBV29-1; CDR3 length: 13; clone size: few; J gene: TRBJ2-7; CDR3 DNA: TGCAGCGTTGAATACAGCTACTCCTACGAGCAGTACTTC; CDR3 protein: CSVEYSYSYEQYF
D gene: -; V gene: TRBV5-1; CDR3 length: 14; clone size: few; J gene: TRBJ2-1; CDR3 DNA: TGCGCCAGCAGCTTGCAGGGGACCTACAATGAGCAGTTCTTC; CDR3 protein: CASSLQGTYNEQFF
D gene: TRBD1; V gene: TRBV2; CDR3 length: 16; clone size: -; J gene: TRBJ2-2; CDR3 DNA: TGTGCCAGCAGTGAACAGGGACAGGGGAACACCGGGGAGCTGTTTTTT; CDR3 protein: CASSEQGQGNTGELFF
D gene: TRBD2; V gene: TRBV29-1; CDR3 length: 12; clone size: -; J gene: TRBJ2-3; CDR3 DNA: TGCAGCGTGACCACCGGGACTAGGGATCGGTATTTT; CDR3 protein: CSVTTGTRDRYF
D gene: TRBD1; V gene: TRBV4-1; CDR3 length: 15; clone size: -; J gene: TRBJ1-5; CDR3 DNA: TGCGCCAGCAGCCAAGGGGACAGGGCCAATCAGCCCCAGCATTTT; CDR3 protein: CASSQGDRANQPQHF
D gene: -; V gene: TRBV6-1; CDR3 length: 11; clone size: -; J gene: TRBJ2-1; CDR3 DNA: TGTGCCAGCACGACTTACAATGAGCAGTTCTTC; CDR3 protein: CASTTYNEQFF
D gene: TRBD2; V gene: TRBV15; CDR3 length: 15; clone size: few; J gene: TRBJ2-2; CDR3 DNA: TGTGCCATAAGGGAGAGGGAGGGCCTCACCGGGGAGCTGTTTTTT; CDR3 protein: CAIREREGLTGELFF
D gene: -; V gene: TRBV18; CDR3 length: 16; clone size: few; J gene: TRBJ2-2; CDR3 DNA: TGTGCCAGCTCACCACCTCGGGGTCGCGACACCGGGGAGCTGTTTTTT; CDR3 protein: CASSPPRGRDTGELFF
D gene: TRBD1; V gene: TRBV5-4; CDR3 length: 13; clone size: -; J gene: TRBJ1-2; CDR3 DNA: TGTGCCAGCAGGACAGGGGGCAAGTATGGCTACACCTTC; CDR3 protein: CASRTGGKYGYTF
D gene: TRBD2; V gene: TRBV30; CDR3 length: 13; clone size: few; J gene: TRBJ2-3; CDR3 DNA: TGTGCCCTGGGACTAGCTGGGGCAGATACGCAGTATTTT; CDR3 protein: CALGLAGADTQYF
D gene: -; V gene: TRBV6-5; CDR3 length: 14; clone size: few; J gene: TRBJ1-1; CDR3 DNA: TGTGCCAGCAGTTACCGACAGATGAACACTGAAGCTTTCTTT; CDR3 protein: CASSYRQMNTEAFF
D gene: TRBD2; V gene: TRBV4-2; CDR3 length: 20; clone size: -; J gene: TRBJ2-1; CDR3 DNA: TGTGCCAGCAGCCACAGCTCTCTAGCGGGAGGGCACGGGATGGTCAATGAGCAGTTCTTC; CDR3 protein: CASSHSSLAGGHGMVNEQFF
D gene: TRBD2; V gene: TRBV4-1; CDR3 length: 17; clone size: -; J gene: TRBJ2-7; CDR3 DNA: TGCGCCAGCAGCCGGGCCCGAGAAGCGGGAGTACCCTACGAGCAGTACTTC; CDR3 protein: CASSRAREAGVPYEQYF
D gene: -; V gene: TRBV18; CDR3 length: 15; clone size: -; J gene: TRBJ2-1; CDR3 DNA: TGTGCCAGCTCACCACCGGCATACTCCTACAATGAGCAGTTCTTC; CDR3 protein: CASSPPAYSYNEQFF
D gene: -; V gene: TRBV9; CDR3 length: 15; clone size: few; J gene: TRBJ2-2; CDR3 DNA: TGTGCCAGCAGCGTAGGGCCGGGTGACACCGGGGAGCTGTTTTTT; CDR3 protein: CASSVGPGDTGELFF